The 32 T cell receptor beta chains in this list originate from one sample, sequenced in a study of cytomegalovirus exposure and HLA in healthy donors. The primer mix had 60 Vbeta and 13 Jbeta primers. Profiled with immunoSEQ multiplex PCR; TCRdb holds only in-frame clones, not every one. Of some 170,000 clones in the sample, 80% are singletons; the top ten hold about 4.7%. Material: PBMCs. The source of these receptors is a young man in good health and CMV-seronegative.

The V gene is TRBV28, the J gene TRBJ2-5, with 10 positions matching TRBD2. With the DNA end fitting TRBJ2-7 better, the J assignment may be wrong. This CDR3 spans 17 amino acids. The V gene's germline CDR1 is MDHEN and CDR2 SYDVKM. In DNA form, the CDR3 reads TGTGCCAGCAGTTCCCACGGACTAGCGGCTACGATCTACGAGCAGTACTTC. It yields the protein CASSSHGLAATIYEQYF.

The rearrangement uses TRBV5-1 and TRBJ2-3; 7 bases match TRBD2. V shed 3 bases, J shed 3 bases, and the junction held 1 base outside the gene matches. The length of the CDR3 is 13 residues. The V gene's germline CDR1 is SGHRS and CDR2 YFSETQ. The CDR3 region has the DNA TGCGCCAGCAGCTGGGGGGGAACAGATACGCAGTATTTT. As protein: CASSWGGTDTQYF.

The chain combines TRBV30 with TRBJ1-5; 7 nucleotides align to TRBD1. The CDR3 contains 15 residues. In germline, CDR1 is GTSNPN, CDR2 SVGIG (reference sequence). Losses at the gene ends were 0 bases for V and 4 bases for J; bases not matched to a gene: 6. The CDR3 DNA follows: TGTGCCTGGAGTGTTCATGACAGGGTTAATCAGCCCCAGCATTTT. Translation: CAWSVHDRVNQPQHF.

The chain is built from TRBV29-1 and TRBJ2-2, with D hard to call. The CDR3 is 13 residues long. Per germline, CDR1 SQVTM and CDR2 ANQGSEA. V lost 6 bases, J lost 2 bases, and 10 bases lay in between. CDR3 coding DNA: TGCAGCGTCCCTTCCTATAACACCGGGGAGCTGTTTTTT. Its protein is CSVPSYNTGELFF.

The chain uses TRBV28 and TRBJ2-5, with 11 positions matching TRBD2. Unmatched junction bases numbered 10, after V lost 5 bases and J lost 2 bases. The CDR3 extends over 17 amino acids. The germline V gene has CDR1 MDHEN and CDR2 SYDVKM. The CDR3 here is CASSLILAGGPQETQYF. The CDR3 coding sequence is TGTGCCAGCAGTCTCATTCTAGCGGGGGGACCTCAAGAGACCCAGTACTTC.

This clone was seen a few times. This chain uses TRBV7-2 with TRBJ1-5; TRBD1 might be the D (6 bases). Trimming removed 3 bases at V and 1 base at J, with 7 bases between. The germline gives CDR1 SGHTA, CDR2 FQGNSA. This CDR3 spans 14 amino acids. The CDR3 nucleotides are TGTGCCAGCAGCTTGAGGGGGAGCAATCAGCCCCAGCATTTT. This translates into CASSLRGSNQPQHF.

The gene calls are TRBV27 and TRBJ1-3; D unresolved. This CDR3 spans 15 amino acids. From germline, CDR1 is MNHEY and CDR2 SMNVEV (reference sequence). V lost 6 bases and J 0 bases, leaving 12 bases between the germline ends. The CDR3 coding sequence is TGTGCCAGCAGGGACTCTCTTCACTCTGGAAACACCATATATTTT. It translates to CASRDSLHSGNTIYF.

J is TRBJ1-2 and V is TRBV30; unclear D gene. CDR1 GTSNPN and CDR2 SVGIG come from the germline V gene (reference sequence). CDR3 length equals 13 residues. The germline V and J ends were trimmed by 6 bases and 0 bases, with 11 bases remaining between them. For the CDR3, the DNA is TGTGCCTGTTCGTCATCAGCTAACTATGGCTACACCTTC. This translates into CACSSSANYGYTF.

Points on this clone: Distinct nucleotide sequences in the sample also encode this CDR3. The chain links TRBV7-8 to TRBJ2-5, with 9 bases aligning to TRBD2. This CDR3 is built from 15 residues. CDR1 is SGHVS and CDR2 is FQNEAQ in the germline V gene. V gave up 5 bases and J gave up 4 bases; unmatched junction bases: 8. CDR3 in DNA: TGTGCCAGCAGCGCCCCCCGCGGGGGGGCAGAGACCCAGTACTTC. Protein: CASSAPRGGAETQYF.

This chain links TRBV9 with TRBJ2-1; 10 bases match TRBD2. CDR3 size: 20 residues. Germline V gives CDR1 SGDLS, CDR2 YYNGEE. Trimming at V came to 3 bases and at J to 4 bases, leaving 19 bases not matched to a gene. The CDR3 nucleotides read TGTGCCAGCAGCGGAAGCCAGTCTACTAGCGGGGCCCAACCTTACAATGAGCAGTTCTTC. Its translation: CASSGSQSTSGAQPYNEQFF.

This rearrangement joins TRBV7-6 to TRBJ1-6; perhaps TRBD1 as D (5 bases). Germline V gives CDR1 SGHVS, CDR2 FNYEAQ. V gave up 5 bases and J gave up 6 bases, with 11 bases separating them. The CDR3 extends over 14 amino acids. The CDR3 sequence is CASSTGGFNSPLHF. CDR3 DNA: TGTGCCAGCAGCACCGGGGGGTTTAATTCACCCCTCCACTTT.

This chain connects TRBV29-1 to TRBJ1-2, with 7 bases lining up with TRBD1. J lost 0 bases, V lost 0 bases, and 4 bases had no gene match. The CDR3 totals 15 residues. Germline V gene data show CDR1 as SQVTM and CDR2 as ANQGSEA. The CDR3 bases are TGCAGCGTTGAAGATGCAGGGGGTTCTAACTATGGCTACACCTTC. Translation: CSVEDAGGSNYGYTF.

The chain recombines TRBV7-6 with TRBJ1-1; D unresolved. V lost 1 base, J lost 5 bases, and 8 bases lay in between. The CDR3 loop spans 13 amino acids. Looked up from germline, CDR1 is SGHVS and CDR2 is FNYEAQ. The CDR3: CASSLGSGTEAFF. CDR3 nucleotide sequence: TGTGCCAGCAGCTTAGGATCCGGGACTGAAGCTTTCTTT.

This clone was seen just once. This chain uses TRBV25-1 with TRBJ2-3; D remains ambiguous. The CDR3 contains 14 residues. Trimming stripped 4 bases from V and 2 bases from J, with 10 bases between. The germline CDR1 and CDR2 sequences are MGHDK and SYGVNS. The CDR3 loop is CASSVPGPTDTQYF. CDR3 nucleotides: TGTGCCAGCAGTGTCCCAGGTCCCACAGATACGCAGTATTTT.

V and J are TRBV28 and TRBJ2-2; no firm D call. From germline, CDR1 is MDHEN and CDR2 SYDVKM. The CDR3 consists of 12 residues. Deletions cut 7 bases from V and 1 base from J, with 4 bases between. CDR3 DNA: TGTGCCAGCACAGGGAACACCGGGGAGCTGTTTTTT. Amino acid sequence: CASTGNTGELFF.

This rearrangement joins TRBV9 to TRBJ1-6, with 10 bases aligning to TRBD1. Germline CDR1 reads SGDLS; CDR2 reads YYNGEE. J lost 9 bases, V lost 0 bases, and 3 bases had no gene match. The CDR3 spans 15 residues. The CDR3 region is CASSVEGTGVSPLHF. The CDR3, as DNA: TGTGCCAGCAGCGTAGAAGGGACAGGGGTTTCACCCCTCCACTTT.

V gene TRBV21-1 combines with J gene TRBJ1-2; the table's D call, TRBD1, has no DNA check behind it. TRBV21-1 is noted as a pseudogene. The CDR3 is 12 residues long. The CDR3 bases are TGTGCCAGCAGCGGGCGGACAGGGGACGCCCGCTTC. Its protein is CASSGRTGDARF.

This clone was counted only a few times. V is TRBV7-9 and J is TRBJ1-1, with a weak D call TRBD1 (6 bases). Per the germline V gene, CDR1 is SEHNR and CDR2 is FQNEAQ (reference sequence). This CDR3 contains 15 residues. Trimming left V 5 bases short and J 3 bases short, with 16 bases between. The CDR3, as DNA: TGTGCCAGCAGCCAAGGGGCGGGGGCGGACACTGAAGCTTTCTTT. Protein product: CASSQGAGADTEAFF.

This chain joins TRBV10-3 and TRBJ1-2, with D hard to call. CDR1 is ENHRY and CDR2 is SYGVKD in the germline V gene. Trimming pared 0 bases from V and 7 bases from J, leaving 6 bases between. The CDR3 has 12 amino acids. CDR3 bases: TGTGCCATCAGTGAGTCGTCAGGTGGCTACACCTTC. This translates into CAISESSGGYTF.

The V and J genes are TRBV13 and TRBJ1-1; D is ambiguous. The ends were cut back, 0 bases at V and 5 bases at J, with 10 bases in the middle. The germline CDR1 and CDR2 sequences are PRHDT and FYEKMQ (reference sequence). This CDR3 contains 14 residues. The CDR3 coding sequence is TGTGCCAGCAGCTTAGGGGGTACGGGGACTGAAGCTTTCTTT. Translation: CASSLGGTGTEAFF.

The chain has TRBV5-5 and TRBJ1-1; 8 bases agree with TRBD1. Germline V gene data show CDR1 as SGHKS and CDR2 as YYEKEE (reference sequence). V trimming: 6 bases; J trimming: 3 bases; junction bases outside the gene matches: 10. The CDR3 is made up of 15 amino acids. The CDR3 is CASTPRTGMYTEAFF. In nucleotides, the CDR3 is TGTGCCAGCACTCCACGGACAGGGATGTACACTGAAGCTTTCTTT.

The chain joins TRBV19 to TRBJ2-2, with TRBD1 matching over 7 bases. The germline gives CDR1 LNHDA, CDR2 SQIVND (reference sequence). This CDR3 has 15 amino acids. J was trimmed by 4 bases and V by 7 bases; bases with no gene match: 9. In DNA form, the CDR3 reads TGTGCCAGTACCCCCCGACAGGGTCCCACCGGGGAGCTGTTTTTT. It is translated as CASTPRQGPTGELFF.

The chain has TRBV11-3 and TRBJ1-1; the D gene is possibly TRBD1 (6 bases). CDR3 length equals 13 residues. V shed 1 base and J shed 6 bases, with 9 bases lying between them. Germline CDR1 SGHNT, CDR2 YENEEA. This CDR3 reads CASSLGGLAEAFF. Written as DNA, the CDR3 is TGTGCCAGCAGCTTAGGGGGGCTTGCTGAAGCTTTCTTT.

This clone was seen a few times. This CDR3 reads CASEAGNEQFF. DNA of the CDR3: TGTGCCAGCGAGGCTGGAAATGAGCAGTTCTTC. V and J are TRBV2 and TRBJ2-1, with unresolved D. V dropped 8 bases and J dropped 7 bases, with 9 bases sitting between them. Germline CDR1 is SNHLY and CDR2 is FYNNEI. This CDR3 is 11 amino acids long.

J is TRBJ2-2 and V is TRBV25-1; TRBD1 aligns across 8 bases. V shed 7 bases, J shed 3 bases, and the junction held 7 bases outside the gene matches. The CDR3 totals 15 residues. The V gene's germline CDR1 is MGHDK and CDR2 SYGVNS. CDR3 loop: CASNGQGTYTGELFF. The CDR3 nucleotides read TGTGCCAGCAACGGACAGGGCACGTACACCGGGGAGCTGTTTTTT.

V is TRBV28 and J is TRBJ1-1, with 8 bases lining up with TRBD1. Looked up from germline, CDR1 is MDHEN and CDR2 is SYDVKM. With V trimmed by 5 bases and J by 5 bases, 7 bases remained unmatched. The CDR3 sequence is 14 residues long. CDR3 nucleotides: TGTGCCAGCAGTGGGAGGACAGGGCAGACTGAAGCTTTCTTT. Translating it yields CASSGRTGQTEAFF. Together with reference TRBV28 and TRBJ1-1, the CDR3 gives the full variable domain: DVKVTQSSRYLVKRTGEKVFLECVQDMDHENMFWYRQDPGLGLRLIYFSYDVKMKEKGDIPEGYSVSREKKERFSLILESASTNQTSMYLCASSGRTGQTEAFFGQGTRLTVV.

This rearrangement joins TRBV6-4 to TRBJ1-5, with TRBD1 matching over 12 bases. The CDR3 is 18 residues long. Looked up from germline, CDR1 is MRHNA and CDR2 is SNTAGT. After removal of 6 bases from V and 2 bases from J, the junction contained 11 bases not matched to a gene. The CDR3 nucleotides are TGTGCCAGCAGGAGACCGGGACAGGGGGCATCCTGCAATCAGCCCCAGCATTTT. Protein: CASRRPGQGASCNQPQHF.

The chain is built from TRBV7-8 and TRBJ2-3; TRBD1 might be the D (5 bases). Germline V gives CDR1 SGHVS, CDR2 FQNEAQ. This CDR3 spans 14 amino acids. V lost 1 base and J 6 bases, leaving 11 bases between the germline ends. The CDR3: CASSLGQGGDTQYF. CDR3 coding DNA: TGTGCCAGCAGCTTAGGGCAGGGTGGGGATACGCAGTATTTT.

This chain uses TRBV7-9 with TRBJ1-1, with D hard to call. CDR1 SEHNR and CDR2 FQNEAQ come from the germline V gene (reference sequence). The CDR3 is 13 amino acids. The V end was cut by 2 bases, the J end by 4 bases, with 8 bases between. The chain's CDR3 is CASSLFGSTEAFF. The DNA of the CDR3 is TGTGCCAGCAGCTTATTCGGGAGCACTGAAGCTTTCTTT.

The rearrangement joins TRBV7-2 to TRBJ2-1, with 8 bases identical to TRBD2. The CDR3 covers 13 residues. In germline, CDR1 is SGHTA, CDR2 FQGNSA. V shed 8 bases and J 7 bases; nucleotides not matched to a gene: 7. The CDR3 loop is CASLITGGNEQFF. The CDR3 DNA follows: TGTGCCAGCCTCATCACGGGGGGGAATGAGCAGTTCTTC.

The DNA of the CDR3 is TGCGCCAGCAGCTTGAGGAGAGAACCCAATTCACCCCTCCACTTT. Translated: CASSLRREPNSPLHF. This sequence joins TRBV5-1 and TRBJ1-6; no reliable D call. The germline V and J ends were trimmed by 1 base and 7 bases, with 12 bases remaining between them. Germline V gene lookup returns CDR1 SGHRS and CDR2 YFSETQ. This CDR3 has 15 residues.

The rearrangement joins TRBV5-1 to TRBJ1-2; 7 nucleotides agree with TRBD1. There are 17 residues in the CDR3. In germline, CDR1 is SGHRS, CDR2 YFSETQ. V was pared by 5 bases and J by 0 bases, with 13 bases of the junction left unmatched. The CDR3 is CASSYGTDVLANYGYTF. The CDR3 coding sequence is TGCGCCAGCAGTTATGGGACAGACGTTTTAGCTAACTATGGCTACACCTTC. The entire variable domain, with the rest obtained from reference TRBV5-1 and TRBJ1-2, is as follows: KAGVTQTPRYLIKTRGQQVTLSCSPISGHRSVSWYQQTPGQGLQFLFEYFSETQRNKGNFPGRFSGRQFSNSRSEMNVSTLELGDSALYLCASSYGTDVLANYGYTFGSGTRLTVV.